The rows below give T cell receptor beta chains drawn from one sample of a study of T cell responses to AZD1222 COVID-19 vaccine. Using immunoSEQ multiplex PCR, the repertoire was profiled, and TCRdb retains in-frame clones only, with some absent. The sample consists of 45,000 to 55,000 clones, 70% to 85% of them appearing once. The sample in question was peripheral blood, obtained on day 0 of MenACWY control vaccination. These receptor sequences come from an adult in good health. The CDR3 runs from the conserved cysteine through the conserved F or W. A D gene is named only where the DNA matches it firmly. Size is omitted from some rows. Given values are once, few, many or a class for expanded clones.

J gene: TRBJ1-6
D gene: NA
clone size: few
V gene: TRBV2
CDR3 DNA: TGTGCCAGCAGTGAAAGGGGAAGCTCCTATAATTCACCCCTCCACTTT
CDR3 protein: CASSERGSSYNSPLHF

J gene: TRBJ1-1
D gene: NA
clone size: NA
V gene: TRBV5-5
CDR3 DNA: TGTGCCAGCAGCTTTCGAGGGGAGGCTGAAGCTTTCTTT
CDR3 protein: CASSFRGEAEAFF

J gene: TRBJ2-1
D gene: NA
clone size: few
V gene: TRBV11-1
CDR3 DNA: TGTGCCAGCAGCTTACGGACATCTTCCTACAATGAGCAGTTCTTC
CDR3 protein: CASSLRTSSYNEQFF

J gene: TRBJ2-1
D gene: TRBD2
clone size: few
V gene: TRBV6-4
CDR3 DNA: TGTGCCAGCAGCCGGGGAGGGCGTCAAGGTGAGCAGTTCTTC
CDR3 protein: CASSRGGRQGEQFF

J gene: TRBJ1-4
D gene: NA
clone size: NA
V gene: TRBV4-1
CDR3 DNA: TGCGCCAGCAGTCTTCGGACAGAAAGTGAAAAACTGTTTTTT
CDR3 protein: CASSLRTESEKLFF

J gene: TRBJ1-6
D gene: NA
clone size: NA
V gene: TRBV5-1
CDR3 DNA: TGCGCCAGCAGCTTGGGAAATTCACCCCTCCACTTT
CDR3 protein: CASSLGNSPLHF

J gene: TRBJ2-7
D gene: NA
clone size: NA
V gene: TRBV27
CDR3 DNA: TGTGCCAGCAGGATCACCCCCGGGACCACCTACGAGCAGTACTTC
CDR3 protein: CASRITPGTTYEQYF

J gene: TRBJ2-1
D gene: NA
clone size: NA
V gene: TRBV6-2/TRBV6-3
CDR3 DNA: TGTGCCAGCAGTACCAACTTAACACCTCGGGACCTGGGGGCCTACAATGAGCAGTTCTTC
CDR3 protein: CASSTNLTPRDLGAYNEQFF

J gene: TRBJ2-1
D gene: NA
clone size: NA
V gene: TRBV25-1
CDR3 DNA: TGTGCCAGCAGGCGGATAGGGGACGAGCAGTTCTTC
CDR3 protein: CASRRIGDEQFF

J gene: TRBJ1-2
D gene: TRBD1
clone size: NA
V gene: TRBV23-1
CDR3 DNA: TGCGCCAGCAGTCACTCGAAAATCACGGGACAGGGGGCCCAAACAACCTATGGCTACACCTTC
CDR3 protein: CASSHSKITGQGAQTTYGYTF

J gene: TRBJ2-5
D gene: NA
clone size: NA
V gene: TRBV5-1
CDR3 DNA: TGCGCCAGCAGCCGCGGGGAGGCAGAGACCCAGTACTTC
CDR3 protein: CASSRGEAETQYF

J gene: TRBJ1-1
D gene: NA
clone size: NA
V gene: TRBV5-1
CDR3 DNA: TGCGCCAGCAGCTTGGTCGGCAAGGACACTGAAGCTTTCTTT
CDR3 protein: CASSLVGKDTEAFF

J gene: TRBJ1-6
D gene: NA
clone size: once
V gene: TRBV6-1
CDR3 DNA: TGTGCCAGCAGTGAAGCGGGAGGGGTTAACTCACCCCTCCACTTT
CDR3 protein: CASSEAGGVNSPLHF

J gene: TRBJ1-1
D gene: NA
clone size: NA
V gene: TRBV10-3
CDR3 DNA: TGTGCCATCAGTGAGTCCGGGGGGGCAAGGAGCACTGAAGCTTTCTTT
CDR3 protein: CAISESGGARSTEAFF

J gene: TRBJ1-2
D gene: TRBD1
clone size: NA
V gene: TRBV28
CDR3 DNA: TGTGCCAGCAAATGGACAGGAACTTATGGCTACACCTTC
CDR3 protein: CASKWTGTYGYTF

J gene: TRBJ1-1
D gene: NA
clone size: NA
V gene: TRBV27
CDR3 DNA: TGTGCCAGCAGCAACAGTTGGCTGAACACTGAAGCTTTCTTT
CDR3 protein: CASSNSWLNTEAFF

J gene: TRBJ1-4
D gene: NA
clone size: NA
V gene: TRBV19
CDR3 DNA: TGTGCCAGTAACCCCAACCGTGCAACTAATGAAAAACTGTTTTTT
CDR3 protein: CASNPNRATNEKLFF

J gene: TRBJ2-5
D gene: NA
clone size: NA
V gene: TRBV6-6
CDR3 DNA: TGTGCCAGCAGTCCGGCCGGGGCAGGGGAGACCCAGTACTTC
CDR3 protein: CASSPAGAGETQYF

J gene: TRBJ2-3
D gene: NA
clone size: NA
V gene: TRBV24-1
CDR3 DNA: TGTGCCACCAGTGATTTTGGGACTCGCGGTACAGATACGCAGTATTTT
CDR3 protein: CATSDFGTRGTDTQYF

J gene: TRBJ2-1
D gene: NA
clone size: NA
V gene: TRBV24-1
CDR3 DNA: TGTGCCACCAGTGAGGAGGGACAGCCCTACAATGAGCAGTTCTTC
CDR3 protein: CATSEEGQPYNEQFF

J gene: TRBJ2-3
D gene: NA
clone size: NA
V gene: TRBV27
CDR3 DNA: TGTGCCAGCGCGGTCCGAAAAACAGATACGCAGTATTTT
CDR3 protein: CASAVRKTDTQYF

J gene: TRBJ1-4
D gene: NA
clone size: NA
V gene: TRBV29-1
CDR3 DNA: TGCAGCGTCACCTTATACGCAACTAATGAAAAACTGTTTTTT
CDR3 protein: CSVTLYATNEKLFF

J gene: TRBJ2-5
D gene: NA
clone size: NA
V gene: TRBV6-5
CDR3 DNA: TGTGCCAGCAGGAGACAAGAGACCCAGTACTTC
CDR3 protein: CASRRQETQYF

J gene: TRBJ1-5
D gene: NA
clone size: NA
V gene: TRBV28
CDR3 DNA: TGTGCCAGCAGTACCCGGACTGAGGGGCAGCCCCAGCATTTT
CDR3 protein: CASSTRTEGQPQHF

J gene: TRBJ1-2
D gene: NA
clone size: NA
V gene: TRBV20-1
CDR3 DNA: TGCAGTGCTAGTGATTCAGGGTCGGGTAACTATGGCTACACCTTC
CDR3 protein: CSASDSGSGNYGYTF

J gene: TRBJ1-6
D gene: TRBD1
clone size: few
V gene: TRBV28
CDR3 DNA: TGTGCCAGCACCGGGACAGGGTCTTCACCCCTCCACTTT
CDR3 protein: CASTGTGSSPLHF

J gene: TRBJ1-6
D gene: NA
clone size: NA
V gene: TRBV5-4
CDR3 DNA: TGTGCCAGCAGCTTGGAAATTAATTCACCCCTCCACTTT
CDR3 protein: CASSLEINSPLHF

J gene: TRBJ1-3
D gene: NA
clone size: few
V gene: TRBV7-9
CDR3 DNA: TGTGCCAGCAGCTTAATGGCGAGCTCTGGAAACACCATATATTTT
CDR3 protein: CASSLMASSGNTIYF

J gene: TRBJ2-1
D gene: TRBD2
clone size: NA
V gene: TRBV7-6
CDR3 DNA: TGTGCCAGCAGCTTAGATATTGTAGCGGGGGGAAATGAGCAGTTCTTC
CDR3 protein: CASSLDIVAGGNEQFF

J gene: TRBJ1-4
D gene: NA
clone size: NA
V gene: TRBV9
CDR3 DNA: TGTGCCAGCAGCGTAAGCCCAGCCTCGGACCTCAATGAAAAACTGTTTTTT
CDR3 protein: CASSVSPASDLNEKLFF

J gene: TRBJ1-1
D gene: TRBD1
clone size: NA
V gene: TRBV5-1
CDR3 DNA: TGCGCCAGCAGCACCACAGGGGAGACTGAAGCTTTCTTT
CDR3 protein: CASSTTGETEAFF